The source of this T cell receptor (beta chain) is a study of cytomegalovirus exposure and HLA in healthy donors. Overall study results and limits: Reportedly, HLA-A and HLA-B alleles of most subjects were accurately predicted from TCR beta.

Details on this clone: Antigen specificity is unknown.

In the PCR, 60 Vbeta and 13 Jbeta primers were used. Sequencing used immunoSEQ multiplex PCR; TCRdb keeps in-frame clones, though not all of them. The sample includes roughly 80,000 clones, 67% seen only once; the top ten take 6.5% to 7.5%. Sequenced: PBMCs. The receptor comes from a woman in her forties or fifties in good health and CMV-seropositive.

The CDR3 loop reads CASSFGGADYEQYV. The CDR3 DNA is TGTGCCAGCAGCTTTGGAGGAGCGGACTACGAGCAGTACGTC. This chain joins TRBV7-8 and TRBJ2-7; D is possibly TRBD2 (5 bases). V was cut by 3 bases and J by 3 bases, with 12 bases left in between. CDR3 length: 14 amino acids. Germline-derived CDR1 and CDR2 are SGHVS and FQNEAQ.